The 22 T cell receptor beta chains listed next were all sequenced from one sample in a study of cytomegalovirus exposure and HLA in healthy donors (dated by TCRdb to about 2017). The method was the immunoSEQ multiplex PCR assay. A mixture of 60 forward primers for TCR Vbeta segments and 13 reverse primers for TCR Jbeta segments was used in the multiplex PCR. The clones in this table, taken by TCRdb from immuneACCESS, are in-frame only. Not every clone is retained; where verified, under half of the shortfall comes from an unresolved V gene, and the cause of the rest is unknown. The sample data list around 170,000 clones, and around four fifths of these were observed just once. The ten largest clonotypes hold 1.4% of the sample. Specimen: PBMCs. The receptors were sampled from a male donor in good health and CMV-seronegative.

This clone was seen more than once but under ten times. V usage is TRBV11-3 and J usage is TRBJ1-1; the match to TRBD1 covers 8 bases. The CDR3 spans 14 residues. Germline trimming cut 2 bases from V and 5 bases from J; bases unmatched to any gene: 4. Germline V gene data show CDR1 as SGHNT and CDR2 as YENEEA. CDR3 nucleotides: TGTGCCAGCAGCTTAAGGCAGGGGGCTACTGAAGCTTTCTTT. Amino acids: CASSLRQGATEAFF.

The chain is built from TRBV4-3 and TRBJ2-1, with 7 bases matching TRBD1. CDR3 length: 16 amino acids. The V and J ends lost 4 bases and 0 bases, in that order; junction bases with no gene match: 6. Germline CDR1 LGHNA, CDR2 YSLEER. The CDR3 here is CASSRYGTDSYNEQFF. The DNA of the CDR3 is TGCGCCAGCAGCCGATACGGGACAGACTCCTACAATGAGCAGTTCTTC.

This clone was found once. V usage is TRBV27 and J usage is TRBJ1-1; 7 bases are a match to TRBD1. Germline V lookup: CDR1 MNHEY, CDR2 SMNVEV (reference sequence). Losses at the gene ends were 4 bases for V and 6 bases for J; bases not matched to a gene: 2. This CDR3 has 12 residues. This CDR3 reads CASSSTGSEAFF. The CDR3 nucleotides read TGTGCCAGCAGTTCGACAGGGTCTGAAGCTTTCTTT.

V and J are TRBV19 and TRBJ1-1; a weak D match, TRBD1 (5 bases). The CDR3 contains 16 residues. CDR1 is LNHDA and CDR2 is SQIVND in the germline V gene (reference sequence). The germline V and J ends were trimmed by 7 bases and 4 bases, with 22 bases remaining between them. The CDR3 is CASTPPAGRYFTEAFF. The CDR3 DNA reads TGTGCCAGTACCCCCCCGGCGGGGCGTTACTTCACTGAAGCTTTCTTT. Looking up the rest from reference TRBV19 and TRBJ1-1 gives the full variable domain: DGGITQSPKYLFRKEGQNVTLSCEQNLNHDAMYWYRQDPGQGLRLIYYSQIVNDFQKGDIAEGYSVSREKKESFPLTVTSAQKNPTAFYLCASTPPAGRYFTEAFFGQGTRLTVV.

The rearrangement links TRBV28 to TRBJ2-7, with a tentative D call TRBD2 (6 bases). CDR3 length equals 16 residues. Germline loops: CDR1 MDHEN, CDR2 SYDVKM. The V gene lost 6 bases and the J gene lost 1 base, with 19 bases spanning the gap. CDR3: CASSPGGGGNSYEQYF. The CDR3, as DNA: TGTGCCAGCAGCCCCGGCGGTGGGGGGAATTCCTACGAGCAGTACTTC.

The count of this clone is one. The gene calls are TRBV28 and TRBJ2-1; TRBD1 matches at 10 bases. V dropped 6 bases and J dropped 2; count of bases not matched to a gene: 4. Germline V lookup: CDR1 MDHEN, CDR2 SYDVKM. This CDR3 has 15 residues. CDR3 protein: CASRLGTGAYNEQFF. CDR3 DNA: TGTGCCAGCAGGTTAGGGACAGGGGCCTACAATGAGCAGTTCTTC.

The chain carries TRBV5-4 and TRBJ1-3; TRBD1 might be the D (6 bases). Trimming took 4 bases from V and 0 from J, leaving 14 bases between them. Germline V gene lookup returns CDR1 SGHNT and CDR2 YYREEE (reference sequence). This CDR3 comprises 16 residues. CDR3 protein: CASSPGGQPSGNTIYF. CDR3 in DNA: TGTGCCAGCAGCCCGGGAGGACAGCCCTCTGGAAACACCATATATTTT. Full variable domain (remainder filled in from reference TRBV5-4 and TRBJ1-3): ETGVTQSPTHLIKTRGQQVTLRCSSQSGHNTVSWYQQALGQGPQFIFQYYREEENGRGNFPPRFSGLQFPNYSSELNVNALELDDSALYLCASSPGGQPSGNTIYFGEGSWLTVV.

The V and J genes are TRBV2 and TRBJ1-5; D is possibly TRBD1 (5 bases). Germline assignment: CDR1 SNHLY and CDR2 FYNNEI. The V and J ends lost 5 bases and 5 bases respectively, with 16 bases between them. This CDR3 region has 15 residues. The CDR3 protein is CASSPNDGGDQPQHF. The CDR3 DNA reads as TGTGCCAGCAGTCCTAATGATGGGGGGGATCAGCCCCAGCATTTT. The entire variable domain, with the rest obtained from reference TRBV2 and TRBJ1-5, is as follows: EPEVTQTPSHQVTQMGQEVILRCVPISNHLYFYWYRQILGQKVEFLVSFYNNEISEKSEIFDDQFSVERPDGSNFTLKIRSTKLEDSAMYFCASSPNDGGDQPQHFGDGTRLSIL.

In DNA, the CDR3 is TGCAGCGTTGAAGGCAGGAACTATGGCTACACCTTC. Amino acid sequence: CSVEGRNYGYTF. The J gene is TRBJ1-2, the V gene TRBV29-1; D call uncertain. The ends were cut back, 1 base at V and 2 bases at J, with 5 bases in the middle. The CDR3 consists of 12 residues. Per the germline V gene, CDR1 is SQVTM and CDR2 is ANQGSEA.

The chain links TRBV7-2 to TRBJ1-2; TRBD1 agrees at 8 bases. The CDR3 runs to 15 residues. Germline V gene sequence: CDR1 SGHTA, CDR2 FQGNSA. V was clipped by 3 bases and J by 5 bases; unmatched bases: 8. In nucleotides, the CDR3 is TGTGCCAGCAGCTTTGGCCAGGGGGCCACTTATGGCTACACCTTC. As protein: CASSFGQGATYGYTF.

This chain uses TRBV19 with TRBJ2-2, with D possibly matching TRBD2 (5 bases). V shed 7 bases and J shed 5 bases, with 11 bases lying between them. This CDR3 contains 13 residues. The germline gives CDR1 LNHDA, CDR2 SQIVND (reference sequence). In nucleotides, the CDR3 is TGTGCCAGTAACCGGGGTAGGACCGGGGAGCTGTTTTTT. The encoded protein is CASNRGRTGELFF.

The rearrangement links TRBV28 to TRBJ1-1, with unresolved D. Trimming took off 1 base at V and 3 bases at J, with 15 bases between the two ends. The CDR3 is made up of 16 amino acids. Per germline, CDR1 MDHEN and CDR2 SYDVKM. The CDR3 here is CASSLLNAGDDTEAFF. For the CDR3, the DNA is TGTGCCAGCAGTTTATTAAACGCGGGAGATGACACTGAAGCTTTCTTT.

DNA of the CDR3: TGTGCCAGCAGCTTTGGGCTCCGAGAGACCCAGTACTTC. It specifies CASSFGLRETQYF. The chain is built from TRBV11-3 and TRBJ2-5; D unclear. CDR1 SGHNT and CDR2 YENEEA come from the germline V gene. V was cut by 3 bases and J by 4 bases, with 9 bases left in between. The CDR3 runs 13 residues.

The V call is TRBV20-1, the J call TRBJ1-1; D unclear. There are 11 residues in the CDR3. The V gene's germline CDR1 is DFQATT and CDR2 SNEGSKA (reference sequence). Trimming pared 5 bases from V and 0 bases from J, leaving 4 bases between. CDR3 bases: TGCAGTGCTCAAATGAACACTGAAGCTTTCTTT. As protein: CSAQMNTEAFF.

The V call is TRBV19, the J call TRBJ1-5; D is ambiguous. In germline, CDR1 is LNHDA, CDR2 SQIVND (reference sequence). The CDR3 extends over 15 amino acids. V was pared by 3 bases and J by 3 bases, with 12 bases between. The CDR3 sequence: CASSIQDYINQPQHF. The CDR3 DNA follows: TGTGCCAGTAGTATCCAGGACTACATCAATCAGCCCCAGCATTTT.

The chain recombines TRBV4-1 with TRBJ2-7; 7 bases map to TRBD1. In germline, CDR1 is MGHRA, CDR2 YSYEKL. CDR3 length: 17 residues. Trimming at V came to 3 bases and at J to 2 bases, leaving 13 bases not matched to a gene. The chain's CDR3 is CASSQLFGQVSTYEQYF. CDR3 nucleotide sequence: TGCGCCAGCAGCCAGCTTTTCGGACAGGTGTCGACCTACGAGCAGTACTTC.

The J gene is TRBJ2-7, the V gene TRBV11-3; 8 bases align to TRBD1. The CDR3 consists of 15 residues. The V gene end was trimmed by 0 bases and the J gene end by 7 bases; junction bases not matched to a gene: 8. Germline values: CDR1 SGHNT, CDR2 YENEEA. The CDR3 region is CASSLDGSTGEEQYF. In nucleotides, the CDR3 is TGTGCCAGCAGCTTAGATGGGTCGACAGGGGAGGAGCAGTACTTC.

The chain employs TRBV4-2 and TRBJ2-7; TRBD2 is a possible D gene (5 bases). The V end was cut by 1 base, the J end by 5 bases, with 15 bases between. Germline CDR1 reads LGHNA; CDR2 reads YNFKEQ. This CDR3 is 15 amino acids long. CDR3 residues: CASSQGPGSQDEQYF. The DNA for the CDR3 is TGTGCCAGCAGCCAAGGTCCGGGGTCTCAGGACGAGCAGTACTTC.

The chain carries TRBV30 and TRBJ1-5, with D tentatively TRBD1 (5 bases). Germline CDR1 GTSNPN, CDR2 SVGIG (reference sequence). V was cut by 1 base and J by 7 bases, with 14 bases left in between. The CDR3 contains 14 residues. This CDR3 reads CAWSGQGGWQPQHF. The DNA for the CDR3 is TGTGCCTGGAGTGGCCAGGGAGGCTGGCAGCCCCAGCATTTT.

In DNA form, the CDR3 reads TGCAGCGCTGCCGGGACAGGGGGCAACTATGGCTACACCTTC. It codes for CSAAGTGGNYGYTF. V gene TRBV29-1 combines with J gene TRBJ1-2; 12 bases match TRBD1. The V gene end was trimmed by 7 bases and the J gene end by 2 bases; junction bases not matched to a gene: 5. This CDR3 region has 14 residues. Germline V gives CDR1 SQVTM, CDR2 ANQGSEA.

In its sample, this clone was seen a few times. This rearrangement joins TRBV5-1 to TRBJ2-5, with TRBD2 matching 12 bases. Germline CDR1 and CDR2: SGHRS and YFSETQ. This CDR3 contains 14 residues. Germline trimming cut 5 bases from V and 5 bases from J; bases unmatched to any gene: 4. The CDR3, as DNA: TGCGCCAGCAGACTAGCGGGGGGCGACGAGACCCAGTACTTC. Translating gives CASRLAGGDETQYF.

V gene TRBV11-3 combines with J gene TRBJ2-1, with 7 bases aligning to TRBD1. Trimming at V came to 5 bases and at J to 7 bases, leaving 2 bases not matched to a gene. This CDR3 contains 12 residues. Germline CDR1 is SGHNT and CDR2 is YENEEA. CDR3 in DNA: TGTGCCAGCAGCCCGACAGGGAATGAGCAGTTCTTC. Protein sequence: CASSPTGNEQFF.